This T cell receptor beta chain was identified in a study of shared clonotypes between healthy human individuals. Details on this clone: Its antigen is as yet unknown.

The genomic DNA of each subset was split evenly across several immunoSEQ plates. Generated by immunoSEQ multiplex PCR, the TCRdb table keeps only in-frame clones and is missing some. The sample holds approximately 980,000 clones, over 75% seen once. Donors included only healthy HIV-negative adults lacking recent acute infections or vaccinations. Findings of the study overall: Sampling used blood alone; tissue repertoires probably differ. The naive CD4 repertoires of a handful of donors were compared, and approximately 4.5% of clonotypes were shared.

From germline, CDR1 is SGHTS and CDR2 YDEGEE. The ends lost 5 bases at V and 2 bases at J; junction bases unmatched: 10. CDR3 size: 17 residues. The receptor was derived from a man aged 18 to 30 in good health. This sequence joins TRBV5-8 and TRBJ2-7; 13 nucleotides align to TRBD2. Source material: memory CD4+ T cells sorted from blood. Regarding subset: CD45RA-negative fraction. In nucleotides, the CDR3 is TGTGCCAGCAGGGGACTAGCGGGATATTCAGGAACCTACGAGCAGTACTTC. Translated: CASRGLAGYSGTYEQYF. Filled out from reference TRBV5-8 and TRBJ2-7, the complete variable domain reads EAGVTQSPTHLIKTRGQQATLRCSPISGHTSVYWYQQALGLGLQFLLWYDEGEERNRGNFPPRFSGRQFPNYSSELNVNALELEDSALYLCASRGLAGYSGTYEQYFGPGTRLTVT.